Below are 26 T cell receptor beta chains sequenced from a single sample in a study of tumor-infiltrating lymphocytes in primary liver carcinoma (dated by TCRdb to the late 2010s). Without any cell sorting, total RNA and DNA were co-extracted from about 21-30 mg of bulk tissue using the AllPrep DNA/RNA mini kit. The instrument was an Illumina HiSeq 2500. A constant-region primer and ProtoScript II reverse transcriptase were used to reverse-transcribe TCRbeta-specific cDNA from about 530 ng total RNA. Three nested multiplex PCR rounds, following a slightly modified ARM-PCR procedure, were used to build the TCRbeta libraries. The first two PCR rounds used multiplex TRBV1-TRBV30 forward primers with a Cbeta reverse primer, each for 10 cycles. The public reads were reprocessed in TCRdb via fastp at Q25 and MiXCR, keeping in-frame beta chains. When rows share a CDR3 protein, they turn into one entry using the most common DNA and genes. The sample has 120,000 or so distinct CDR3 sequences on record, 60% to 70% of them singletons. The ten largest account for around 9% of the sample.

Input material: liver tumor tissue from sampling region 1. The meaning of the sample's cell subset or site label: tumor region T1, superior pole. The receptors shown here come from a woman aged 60-75 years with primary liver carcinoma and hepatitis B virus infection.

This clonotype was recorded at least ten times. The J gene is TRBJ2-1, the V gene TRBV6-5, with 12 nucleotides matching TRBD1. V shed 5 bases and J 5 bases; nucleotides not matched to a gene: 4. This CDR3 comprises 15 residues. Germline V CDR1 and CDR2: MNHEY, SVGAGI. The chain's CDR3 is CASSRGQGADNEQFF. CDR3 nucleotide sequence: TGTGCCAGCAGTCGGGGACAGGGGGCTGACAATGAGCAGTTCTTC.

As concerns this clonotype: Without the conserved terminal phenylalanine or tryptophan, this CDR3 likely stems from a read error. This chain joins TRBV29-1 and TRBJ2-4; 12 bases align to TRBD1. The CDR3 is 13 amino acids. Germline V lookup: CDR1 SQVTM, CDR2 ANQGSEA. In nucleotides, the CDR3 is TGCAGTGCGATCACCGGGACAGGGGGCGTTCAGTACCTC. The encoded protein is CSAITGTGGVQYL.

Of note for this clonotype: A read error may account for a junction end that differs from germline. The chain combines TRBV29-1 with TRBJ1-2; D perhaps matches TRBD1 (5 bases). This CDR3 comprises 12 residues. Germline V gene lookup returns CDR1 SQVTM and CDR2 ANQGSEA. The DNA for the CDR3 is TGTGGGGGTCTAGGGGATTCCTATGGCTATACCTTC. Its translation: CGGLGDSYGYTF.

In this sample, this clonotype turned up many times. V usage is TRBV7-8 and J usage is TRBJ2-1; D is unresolved. V was shortened by 2 bases and J by 6 bases, with 8 bases between the two germline ends. The V gene's germline CDR1 is SGHVS and CDR2 FQNEAQ. The CDR3 spans 13 residues. The CDR3 reads CASSLRIGNEQFF. Here the CDR3 DNA reads TGTGCCAGCAGCTTAAGGATTGGCAATGAGCAGTTCTTC.

A remark on this clonotype: Since a much larger clone is just one base distant, this may be a read error. The CDR3 region is CASNTGPTEAFF. CDR3 DNA sequence: TGTGCCAGCAATACAGGGCCGACTGAAGCTTTCTTT. The chain couples TRBV12-3 or TRBV12-4 to TRBJ1-1; TRBD1 is a possible D gene (6 bases). The CDR3 runs 12 residues. V dropped 7 bases and J dropped 5 bases, with 11 bases sitting between them.

On this clonotype: Since the CDR3 does not end with the conserved phenylalanine or tryptophan, this likely comes from a read error. The chain uses TRBV6-1 and TRBJ2-5; D ambiguous. V lost 0 bases and J lost 5, with 13 bases in between. CDR1 is MNHNS and CDR2 is SASEGT in the germline V gene. This CDR3 region has 15 residues. The chain's CDR3 is CASSEASRVFETQYS. The CDR3 nucleotides are TGTGCCAGCAGTGAAGCCAGTCGGGTTTTCGAGACCCAGTACTCC.

As for this clonotype: A clone one base away is much larger, so this may be a read error. The chain joins TRBV12-5 to TRBJ1-2; D ambiguous. Germline CDR1 is LGHNT and CDR2 is FRNRAP. This CDR3 has 12 amino acids. The CDR3 protein is CASGLDVYVYTF. Written as DNA, the CDR3 is TGTGCTAGTGGTTTGGACGTGTATGTCTACACCTTC.

In this sample, this clonotype turned up many times. The chain is built from TRBV5-6 and TRBJ1-4, with D unclear. V shed 2 bases and J shed 7 bases, with 9 bases lying between them. Germline CDR1 is SGHDT and CDR2 is YYEEEE. The CDR3 sequence is 13 residues long. DNA for the CDR3: TGTGCCAGCAGCTTAAGGGCTAGTGAAAAACTGTTTTTT. Its protein product is CASSLRASEKLFF.

Details on this clonotype: The junction and the germline gene differ at one end; a read error may be behind it. The V and J genes are TRBV29-1 and TRBJ2-1, with a tentative D call TRBD2 (6 bases). Per the germline V gene, CDR1 is SQVTM and CDR2 is ANQGSEA. CDR3 length: 14 residues. CDR3 nucleotide sequence: TGTAGCGTTGAAGGGACTGGCGGGCACAATGAGCGGTTCTTC. Encoded protein: CSVEGTGGHNERFF.

The table lists this clonotype with a count of one. A much larger clone differs by one base, so this may be a read error. This chain links TRBV24-1 with TRBJ2-1; D may be TRBD2 (6 bases). The germline CDR1 and CDR2 sequences are KGHDR and SFDVKD. The CDR3 is 13 residues long. The CDR3 nucleotides read TGTGCCTCCAGTGATCGGGACTCCACCGGGCAGTTCTTC. It specifies CASSDRDSTGQFF.

As for this clonotype: The junction departs from germline at one end; a sequencing error may be responsible. V usage is TRBV11-2 and J usage is TRBJ1-3; a weak D match, TRBD1 (6 bases). This CDR3 has 13 amino acids. CDR1 and CDR2 from the germline V gene are SGHAT and FQNNGV. CDR3 DNA: TGTGCCAACAGCTCGGGGATTCGGGACAACATATATTTT. This sequence encodes CANSSGIRDNIYF.

In the case of this clonotype: A read error may produce the germline difference seen at one junction end. The chain employs TRBV7-9 and TRBJ2-5; the D call may be TRBD1 or TRBD2 (6 bases each). The CDR3 spans 15 residues. The germline gives CDR1 SEHNR, CDR2 FQNEAQ (reference sequence). The CDR3 loop reads CASSLATGRGETRYF. DNA of the CDR3: TGTGCCAGCAGCTTAGCCACCGGAAGGGGGGAGACCCGGTACTTC.

Remarks on this clonotype: Just one base apart from a much larger clone, this may be a read error. The rearrangement links TRBV6-2 or TRBV6-3 to TRBJ1-1; D remains unclear. The germline gives CDR1 MNHEY, CDR2 SVGEGT. The CDR3 has 15 amino acids. Trimming stripped 8 bases from V and 1 base from J, with 17 bases between. The CDR3 reads CASAVTGRRNTEAFF. DNA of the CDR3: TGTGCCAGCGCCGTTACCGGCCGGCGGAACACTGAAGCTTTCTTT.

This clonotype was detected only once. The junction departs from germline at one end; a sequencing error may be responsible. The J gene is TRBJ1-1, the V gene TRBV11-3; D remains unclear. The CDR3 loop spans 14 amino acids. Germline lookup yields CDR1 SGHNT and CDR2 YENEEA. This CDR3 is CTSSQDGLNTESFF. CDR3 coding DNA: TGTACCAGCAGCCAGGACGGCTTGAACACCGAATCTTTCTTT.

For this clonotype: No conserved phenylalanine or tryptophan ends this CDR3, so it is likely a read error. The chain is built from TRBV4-1 and TRBJ2-1; 9 positions agree with TRBD2. The V gene end was trimmed by 4 bases and the J gene end by 7 bases; junction bases not matched to a gene: 11. The CDR3 sequence is 16 residues long. Germline loops: CDR1 MGHRA, CDR2 YSYEKL. CDR3 nucleotides: TGCGCCAGCAGCCGCATAGGCCTAGCGGGAAGAAATGAGCAGTTCCTC. Protein: CASSRIGLAGRNEQFL.

This clonotype was counted a few times. This chain uses TRBV28 with TRBJ2-1; tentatively, D is TRBD2 (6 bases). Germline assignment: CDR1 MDHEN and CDR2 SYDVKM. V was cut by 6 bases and J by 6 bases, with 30 bases left in between. The CDR3 is 19 residues long. CDR3 amino acids: CASSPGLGGIAGRGNEQFF. CDR3 DNA: TGTGCCAGCAGCCCAGGTTTGGGAGGTATCGCGGGAAGAGGCAATGAGCAGTTCTTC.

This clonotype is a singleton in its sample. This chain connects TRBV4-1 to TRBJ1-2; D is unresolved. CDR1 and CDR2 from the germline V gene are MGHRA and YSYEKL. The ends were cut back, 10 bases at V and 5 bases at J, with 26 bases in the middle. The length of the CDR3 is 16 residues. The CDR3 spells CATCQDIGELGYGYTF. CDR3 DNA: TGCGCCACGTGCCAAGATATTGGCGAGTTGGGGTATGGCTACACCTTC.

The chain joins TRBV20-1 to TRBJ1-4, with 9 bases identical to TRBD1. V lost 8 bases to trimming and J lost 7 bases; unmatched junction nucleotides: 14. The germline gives CDR1 DFQATT, CDR2 SNEGSKA (reference sequence). CDR3 length: 15 residues. The CDR3 region is CSTLSSGTGREKLFF. The CDR3 nucleotides are TGCAGTACCCTTTCCTCCGGGACAGGGCGTGAAAAACTGTTTTTT.

The chain is built from TRBV18 and TRBJ1-2, with D maybe TRBD1 (5 bases). The CDR3 is 13 amino acids. Germline CDR1 reads KGHSH; CDR2 reads LQKENI. Trimming removed 6 bases from V and 3 bases from J, with 11 bases in between. DNA of the CDR3: TGTGCCAGCTCGCAAGGGGTGGACTATGGCTACACCTTC. This codes for CASSQGVDYGYTF.

V gene TRBV11-2 combines with J gene TRBJ2-1; 9 bases are shared with TRBD1. The DNA end is a closer match to TRBJ2-7, so the J assignment may be wrong. Germline V gene lookup returns CDR1 SGHAT and CDR2 FQNNGV. The CDR3 totals 17 residues. In nucleotides, the CDR3 is TGTGCCAGCAGCTTAACCCACGGACAGGGGTATAGGGCTGAGCAGTACTTC. Translated, it gives CASSLTHGQGYRAEQYF.

This clonotype was observed at least ten times. Germline and junction disagree at one end, which may indicate a read error. V usage is TRBV6-6 and J usage is TRBJ2-1; TRBD2 agrees at 9 bases. Germline V gene data show CDR1 as MNHNY and CDR2 as SVGAGI (reference sequence). The CDR3 consists of 15 residues. The CDR3 region is CASSSPDIAGGPGIF. In nucleotides, the CDR3 is TGTGCCAGCAGTTCCCCTGATATTGCGGGAGGGCCAGGAATCTTC.

This chain links TRBV11-2 with TRBJ2-7; TRBD2 matches at 8 bases. The CDR3 sequence is 15 residues long. Per the germline V gene, CDR1 is SGHAT and CDR2 is FQNNGV. CDR3 sequence reads: CAGSLDRGLVPEQYF. CDR3 DNA: TGTGCAGGCAGCTTAGATAGGGGACTAGTTCCCGAACAGTACTTC.

There are a few counts of this clonotype. This may come from a read error, since a much larger clone is one base off. The rearrangement uses TRBV6-5 and TRBJ2-4; TRBD2 matches 8 bases. CDR1 and CDR2 (germline): MNHEY, SVGAGI. Trimming removed 9 bases from V and 7 bases from J; junction bases left unmatched: 11. The CDR3 length is 14 residues. Here the CDR3 DNA reads TGTGCCAGTAATCGGGGACGGGGGGGGAACATTCAGTACTTC. Translating it yields CASNRGRGGNIQYF.

Worth noting for this clonotype: At one of its ends the junction is not consistent with the germline gene, which may arise from a read error. This chain joins TRBV11-2 and TRBJ2-3, with unresolved D. The CDR3 is 13 residues long. Germline V gene data show CDR1 as SGHAT and CDR2 as FQNNGV. The CDR3 reads CVSSPDRPDTLYF. CDR3 DNA: TGTGTCAGCAGCCCCGACCGTCCAGATACGCTGTATTTT. Looking up the rest from reference TRBV11-2 and TRBJ2-3 gives the full variable domain: EAGVAQSPRYKIIEKRQSVAFWCNPISGHATLYWYQQILGQGPKLLIQFQNNGVVDDSQLPKDRFSAERLKGVDSTLKIQPAKLEDSAVYLCVSSPDRPDTLYFGPGTRLTVL.

Points on this clonotype: Since a much larger clone is just one base distant, this may be a read error. This CDR3 is missing its conserved last phenylalanine or tryptophan, likely due to a read error. The chain joins TRBV6-5 to TRBJ1-6, with 8 bases lining up with TRBD1. CDR3 length: 14 residues. With 6 bases clipped from V and 9 bases from J, the junction kept 7 bases outside the gene matches. Germline V lookup: CDR1 MNHEY, CDR2 SVGAGI. In DNA, the CDR3 is TGTGCCAGCAGGATCCGGGACAGGCCTTCACCCCTCCACATT. Amino acid sequence: CASRIRDRPSPLHI.

Worth noting for this clonotype: A read error may account for a junction end that differs from germline. The chain joins TRBV7-9 to TRBJ1-1; weak D call: TRBD1 (6 bases). The CDR3 covers 14 residues. From germline, CDR1 is SEHNR and CDR2 FQNEAQ (reference sequence). CDR3 sequence: CANSPQGSVSGAFF. DNA of the CDR3: TGTGCCAACAGCCCTCAGGGGAGCGTTTCCGGAGCTTTCTTT.